Below are 21 T cell receptor beta chains sequenced from a single sample in a study of blood T cells in healthy people across ages. A second about 6 to 11 cycle PCR used barcoded and J-beta primers. One entry per CDR3 protein results from TCRdb running MiXCR on the 5' RACE reads. Found here are about 1,400,000 distinct CDR3 sequences, 42% of them singletons; the top ten hold 7% to 9%. Sequences were obtained from blood. These receptors were collected from a woman aged 18-35 years in good health.

V gene TRBV20-1 combines with J gene TRBJ2-5; 9 nucleotides align to TRBD1. The J call is uncertain, as TRBJ2-7 better fits the DNA end. The CDR3 has 15 amino acids. Germline V gives CDR1 DFQATT, CDR2 SNEGSKA (reference sequence). The CDR3 DNA sequence: TGCAGTGCTAGTCCCGGACAGGGGAAATCAGACGAGCAGTACTTC. Translating gives CSASPGQGKSDEQYF.

This clonotype has just a few counts. The V call is TRBV12-3 or TRBV12-4, the J call TRBJ2-1, with D possibly TRBD1 on 6 matching bases. The CDR3 totals 14 residues. Trimming pared 7 bases from V and 5 bases from J, leaving 15 bases between. The CDR3 nucleotides read TGTGCCAGCACCATACAGACAGGTAACAATGAGCAGTTCTTC. Translated: CASTIQTGNNEQFF.

This clonotype was observed a handful of times. The chain links TRBV10-3 to TRBJ1-5; D may be TRBD1 (5 bases). The germline V gene encodes CDR1 ENHRY and CDR2 SYGVKD. This CDR3 has 13 residues. V was trimmed by 4 bases and J by 7 bases, leaving 11 bases between them. This CDR3 reads CAISGGDMQPQHF. DNA for the CDR3: TGTGCCATCAGTGGAGGGGATATGCAGCCCCAGCATTTT.

V and J are TRBV6-5 and TRBJ2-4; 9 positions agree with TRBD2. The J call may not be correct, given that the DNA end is closer to TRBJ2-5. Germline loops: CDR1 MNHEY, CDR2 SVGAGI. The CDR3 has 15 amino acids. The CDR3 here is CASRGSGGYQETQYF. The CDR3 DNA sequence: TGTGCCAGCAGGGGCAGCGGGGGGTACCAAGAGACCCAGTACTTC.

Of note for this clonotype: The germline gene is not matched at one end of the junction; a read error may be the cause. V gene TRBV4-1 combines with J gene TRBJ2-5; 12 nucleotides align to TRBD2. CDR1 MGHRA and CDR2 YSYEKL come from the germline V gene. The CDR3 length is 15 residues. The DNA for the CDR3 is TGCGCCAGCGGCCAAGAACTAGCGGGAGGCAATGAGCAGTACTTC. Amino acids: CASGQELAGGNEQYF.

The chain has TRBV20-1 and TRBJ2-5; D might be TRBD1 (5 bases). Trimming left V 4 bases short and J 1 base short, with 19 bases between. Germline values: CDR1 DFQATT, CDR2 SNEGSKA (reference sequence). This CDR3 region has 16 residues. CDR3: CSATQGISRGQETQYF. The CDR3 DNA follows: TGCAGTGCTACCCAAGGGATTAGTAGGGGCCAAGAGACCCAGTACTTC.

The chain carries TRBV25-1 and TRBJ2-4, with D possibly being TRBD1 or TRBD2 (7 bases each). There are 15 residues in the CDR3. Germline-derived CDR1 and CDR2 are MGHDK and SYGVNS. V gave up 3 bases and J gave up 6 bases, with 15 bases separating them. CDR3 region: CASSDQGGLVNIQYF. The CDR3 DNA is TGTGCCAGCAGTGATCAGGGGGGGCTGGTAAACATTCAGTACTTC.

This clonotype has more than one count but fewer than ten. DNA for the CDR3: TGCAGCGTTGAGGGGTCGGTCGAGGAGCAGTTCTTC. Translating gives CSVEGSVEEQFF. The V call is TRBV29-1, the J call TRBJ2-1, with D uncertain. CDR3 length equals 12 residues. V lost 3 bases, J lost 10 bases, and 13 bases lay in between. The germline V gene has CDR1 SQVTM and CDR2 ANQGSEA.

This clonotype was seen a single time. The rearrangement joins TRBV28 to TRBJ1-2; D is ambiguous. Germline V gene sequence: CDR1 MDHEN, CDR2 SYDVKM. With 4 bases removed from V and 4 bases from J, the gap between germline ends came to 10 bases. The length of the CDR3 is 13 residues. CDR3 bases: TGTGCCAGCAGTTCGGGTCGATTCTATGGCTACACCTTC. It is translated as CASSSGRFYGYTF.

This rearrangement joins TRBV12-3 or TRBV12-4 to TRBJ1-5; D perhaps matches TRBD1 (5 bases). Trimming left V 5 bases short and J 6 bases short, with 14 bases between. There are 14 residues in the CDR3. The CDR3 sequence is CASSPGRGGQPQHF. In DNA, the CDR3 is TGTGCCAGCAGTCCCGGTAGGGGCGGTCAGCCCCAGCATTTT.

This clonotype was seen only a few times. The rearrangement joins TRBV9 to TRBJ1-5; D uncertain. This CDR3 spans 15 amino acids. V was pared by 4 bases and J by 4 bases, with 15 bases between. CDR1 is SGDLS and CDR2 is YYNGEE in the germline V gene. The CDR3, as DNA: TGTGCCAGCAGCTCGGCCGGACTGGAGAATCAGCCCCAGCATTTT. Its translation is CASSSAGLENQPQHF.

This clonotype was recorded only once. The chain employs TRBV20-1 and TRBJ1-3, with a possible D match to TRBD1 (5 bases). The germline V gene encodes CDR1 DFQATT and CDR2 SNEGSKA (reference sequence). The CDR3 contains 14 residues. V shed 5 bases and J shed 0 bases, with 11 bases lying between them. In DNA, the CDR3 is TGCAGTGCTTGGGGGGAAAACTCTGGAAACACCATATATTTT. Protein product: CSAWGENSGNTIYF.

Note on this clonotype: A read error may account for a junction end that differs from germline. The chain recombines TRBV7-9 with TRBJ2-6; D is perhaps TRBD1 or TRBD2 (5 bases each). This CDR3 has 17 amino acids. The germline CDR1 and CDR2 sequences are SEHNR and FQNEAQ (reference sequence). The CDR3 bases are TGTGTCAGCAGCTTAGCTGGGGGAAGTTCTGGGGCCAACGTCCTGACTTTC. Its translation: CVSSLAGGSSGANVLTF.

This clonotype occurred a few times. This rearrangement joins TRBV28 to TRBJ1-2; D gene uncertain. The CDR3 is made up of 14 amino acids. Germline values: CDR1 MDHEN, CDR2 SYDVKM. V shed 2 bases and J shed 2 bases, with 9 bases lying between them. The CDR3 DNA is TGTGCCAGCAGTTTACCAGCTCAAAACTATGGCTACACCTTC. Protein product: CASSLPAQNYGYTF.

This clonotype was counted a few times. CDR3 DNA: TGTGCCAGCAGCGCCAGCAGGGGTGGCTACACCTTC. This sequence encodes CASSASRGGYTF. The J gene is TRBJ1-2, the V gene TRBV6-1, with D tentatively TRBD1 (6 bases). This CDR3 is 12 amino acids long. V was cut by 6 bases and J by 7 bases, with 12 bases left in between. Germline V gene data show CDR1 as MNHNS and CDR2 as SASEGT.

The rearrangement joins TRBV12-1 to TRBJ1-5. TRBV12-1 is labeled a pseudogene. CDR3 length equals 18 residues. CDR3 protein: CASSPLQRVGPNYQPQHF. The CDR3 bases are TGTGCCAGCAGCCCCCTCCAGAGGGTTGGACCTAACTATCAGCCCCAGCATTTT.

In this sample, this clonotype turned up once. The chain has TRBV2 and TRBJ1-2, with 7 bases matching TRBD1. The ends lost 6 bases at V and 0 bases at J; junction bases unmatched: 4. Germline values: CDR1 SNHLY, CDR2 FYNNEI. This CDR3 has 14 residues. The CDR3 sequence: CASRGDSSNYGYTF. DNA of the CDR3: TGTGCCAGCAGGGGGGACAGTTCTAACTATGGCTACACCTTC.

This clonotype has ten or more counts. V is TRBV6-6 and J is TRBJ1-2; the match to TRBD1 covers 10 bases. This CDR3 has 14 residues. After removal of 7 bases from V and 2 bases from J, the junction contained 4 bases not matched to a gene. The germline CDR1 and CDR2 sequences are MNHNY and SVGAGI (reference sequence). The CDR3: CASIKGQGNYGYTF. The CDR3 DNA reads as TGTGCCAGCATTAAGGGACAGGGGAACTATGGCTACACCTTC.

This clonotype was seen a handful of times. The rearrangement links TRBV7-9 to TRBJ1-4; weak D call: TRBD1 (5 bases). CDR1 and CDR2 from the germline V gene are SEHNR and FQNEAQ (reference sequence). This CDR3 contains 12 residues. Trimming stripped 8 bases from V and 8 bases from J, with 12 bases between. CDR3: CASRRSGEKLFF. The CDR3 DNA follows: TGTGCCAGCCGAAGGTCAGGGGAAAAACTGTTTTTT.

The chain carries TRBV27 and TRBJ1-4, with 8 nucleotides matching TRBD1. V shed 5 bases and J 5 bases; nucleotides not matched to a gene: 10. CDR1 MNHEY and CDR2 SMNVEV come from the germline V gene (reference sequence). The CDR3 has 16 amino acids. CDR3 residues: CASSLMRTGKNEKLFF. The CDR3 DNA is TGTGCCAGCAGTCTTATGAGGACAGGGAAGAATGAAAAACTGTTTTTT.

The rearrangement joins TRBV20-1 to TRBJ1-5; TRBD1 might be the D (5 bases). CDR3 length: 12 residues. In germline, CDR1 is DFQATT, CDR2 SNEGSKA (reference sequence). V was trimmed by 6 bases and J by 10 bases, leaving 16 bases between them. CDR3 sequence reads: CSAGDQQGPQHF. The CDR3 DNA sequence: TGCAGTGCAGGGGACCAGCAGGGACCCCAGCATTTT.